This entry features one T cell receptor (beta chain) sequence. Its antigen is undetermined. V lost 4 bases, J lost 3 bases, and 9 bases stayed unmatched. Germline V gene sequence: CDR1 SGHRS, CDR2 YFSETQ. The CDR3 runs 15 residues. A CD45RA+ naive subset and a CD45RA-negative memory subset were split from CD4+ cells. Here immunoSEQ multiplex PCR was the method, and the copy in TCRdb shows in-frame clones only, minus some. Of 2 million to 2.5 million clones listed, approximately 93% were seen once; the top ten hold approximately 0.4%. This sample was included in a study of shared clonotypes between healthy human individuals. Study-level background: Plates per donor: three CD4 naive, three CD4 memory, two CD8 naive, one CD8 memory. Study-wide points: Generation probabilities were higher for clonotypes shared across all four sorted-subset donors than for unshared ones.

V gene TRBV5-1 combines with J gene TRBJ1-1; 7 nucleotides align to TRBD1. Sequencing was carried out using naive CD4+ T cells from PBMCs. Subset in this sample: CD45RA+ positively selected. The clonotype comes from a man aged 18 to 29 in good health. Some clones in this sample may be carry-over from other donors' samples. CDR3 nucleotide sequence: TGCGCCAGCAGCCCTTACACAGGGGAGGACACTGAAGCTTTCTTT. Translating gives CASSPYTGEDTEAFF. Using reference TRBV5-1 and TRBJ1-1 for the parts outside the CDR3, the full variable domain is KAGVTQTPRYLIKTRGQQVTLSCSPISGHRSVSWYQQTPGQGLQFLFEYFSETQRNKGNFPGRFSGRQFSNSRSEMNVSTLELGDSALYLCASSPYTGEDTEAFFGQGTRLTVV.